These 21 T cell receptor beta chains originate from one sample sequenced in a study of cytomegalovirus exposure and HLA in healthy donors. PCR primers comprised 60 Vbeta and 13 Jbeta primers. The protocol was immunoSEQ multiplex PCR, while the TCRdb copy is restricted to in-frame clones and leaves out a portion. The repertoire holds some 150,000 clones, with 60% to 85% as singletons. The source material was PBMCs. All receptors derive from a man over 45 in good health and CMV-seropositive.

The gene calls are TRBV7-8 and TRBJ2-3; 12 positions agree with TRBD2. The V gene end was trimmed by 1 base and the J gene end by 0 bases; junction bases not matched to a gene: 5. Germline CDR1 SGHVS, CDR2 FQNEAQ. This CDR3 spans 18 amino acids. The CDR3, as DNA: TGTGCCAGCAGCTTAGGGGGCCTAGCGGGAGGGAGCACAGATACGCAGTATTTT. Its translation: CASSLGGLAGGSTDTQYF.

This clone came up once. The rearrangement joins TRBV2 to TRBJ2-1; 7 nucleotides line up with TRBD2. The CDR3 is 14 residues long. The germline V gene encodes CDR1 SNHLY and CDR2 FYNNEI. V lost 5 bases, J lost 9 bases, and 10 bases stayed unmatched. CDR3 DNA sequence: TGTGCCAGCAGTCGGACTAGAGAGCCTGGTGAGCAGTTCTTC. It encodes CASSRTREPGEQFF.

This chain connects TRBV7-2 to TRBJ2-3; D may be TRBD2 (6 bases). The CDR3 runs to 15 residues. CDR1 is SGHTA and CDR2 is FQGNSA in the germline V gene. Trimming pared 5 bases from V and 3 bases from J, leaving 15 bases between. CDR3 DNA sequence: TGTGCCAGCAGCCCAGGCCGGGCGGGAACAGATACGCAGTATTTT. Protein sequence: CASSPGRAGTDTQYF.

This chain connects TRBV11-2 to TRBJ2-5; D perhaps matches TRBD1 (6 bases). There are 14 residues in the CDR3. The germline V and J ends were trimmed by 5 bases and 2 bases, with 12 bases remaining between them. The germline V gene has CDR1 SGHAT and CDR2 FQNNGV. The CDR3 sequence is CASSPKDRQETQYF. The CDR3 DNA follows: TGTGCCAGCAGCCCGAAGGACAGACAAGAGACCCAGTACTTC. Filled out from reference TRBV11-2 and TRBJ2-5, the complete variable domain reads EAGVAQSPRYKIIEKRQSVAFWCNPISGHATLYWYQQILGQGPKLLIQFQNNGVVDDSQLPKDRFSAERLKGVDSTLKIQPAKLEDSAVYLCASSPKDRQETQYFGPGTRLLVL.

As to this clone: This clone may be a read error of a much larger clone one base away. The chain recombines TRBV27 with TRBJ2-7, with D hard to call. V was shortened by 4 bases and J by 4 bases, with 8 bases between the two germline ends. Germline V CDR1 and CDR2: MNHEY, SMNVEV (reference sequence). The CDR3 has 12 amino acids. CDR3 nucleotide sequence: TGTGCCAGCAGTTCCGACGGGTACGAGCAGTACTTC. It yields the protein CASSSDGYEQYF.

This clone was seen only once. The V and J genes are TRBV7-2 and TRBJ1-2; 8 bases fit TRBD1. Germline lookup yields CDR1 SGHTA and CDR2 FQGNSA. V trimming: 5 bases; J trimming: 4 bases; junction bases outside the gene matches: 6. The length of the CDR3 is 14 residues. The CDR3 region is CASSPRTGSYGYTF. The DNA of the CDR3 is TGTGCCAGCAGCCCCCGGACAGGGAGCTATGGCTACACCTTC.

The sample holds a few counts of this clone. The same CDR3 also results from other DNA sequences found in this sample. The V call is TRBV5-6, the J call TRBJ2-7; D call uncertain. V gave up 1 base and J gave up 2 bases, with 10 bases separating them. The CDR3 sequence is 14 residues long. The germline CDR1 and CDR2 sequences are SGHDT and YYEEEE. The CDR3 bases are TGTGCCAGCAGCTTGAGTGTCGGTGCCTACGAGCAGTACTTC. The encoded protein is CASSLSVGAYEQYF.

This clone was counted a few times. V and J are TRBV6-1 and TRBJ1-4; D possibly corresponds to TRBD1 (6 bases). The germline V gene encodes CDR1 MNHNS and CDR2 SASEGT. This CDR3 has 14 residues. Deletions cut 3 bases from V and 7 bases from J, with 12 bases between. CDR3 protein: CASSDRGRVEKLFF. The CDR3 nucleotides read TGTGCCAGCAGTGACAGGGGTCGGGTTGAAAAACTGTTTTTT.

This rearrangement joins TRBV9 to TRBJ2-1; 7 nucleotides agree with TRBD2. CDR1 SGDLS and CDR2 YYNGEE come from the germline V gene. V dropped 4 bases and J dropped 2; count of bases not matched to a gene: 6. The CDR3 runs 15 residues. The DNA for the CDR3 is TGTGCCAGCAGCTCCAGCGGGGATGCCTACAATGAGCAGTTCTTC. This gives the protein CASSSSGDAYNEQFF.

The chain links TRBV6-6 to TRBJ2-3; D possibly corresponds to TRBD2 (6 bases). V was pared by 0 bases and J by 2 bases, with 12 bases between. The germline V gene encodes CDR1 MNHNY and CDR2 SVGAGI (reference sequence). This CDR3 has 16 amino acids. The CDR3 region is CASSYSSGLNTDTQYF. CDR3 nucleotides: TGTGCCAGCAGTTACTCAAGCGGGCTAAACACAGATACGCAGTATTTT.

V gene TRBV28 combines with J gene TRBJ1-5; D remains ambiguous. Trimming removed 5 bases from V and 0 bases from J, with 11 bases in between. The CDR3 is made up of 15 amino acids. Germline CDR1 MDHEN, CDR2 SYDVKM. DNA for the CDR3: TGTGCCAGCAGTATAAGCCTAGGTAGCAATCAGCCCCAGCATTTT. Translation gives CASSISLGSNQPQHF.

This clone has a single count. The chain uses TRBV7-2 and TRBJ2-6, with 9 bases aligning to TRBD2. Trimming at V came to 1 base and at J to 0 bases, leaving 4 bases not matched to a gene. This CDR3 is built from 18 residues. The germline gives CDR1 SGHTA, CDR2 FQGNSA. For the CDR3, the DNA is TGTGCCAGCAGCTTAGTTGCGGGAGGGCCCTCTGGGGCCAACGTCCTGACTTTC. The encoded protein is CASSLVAGGPSGANVLTF.

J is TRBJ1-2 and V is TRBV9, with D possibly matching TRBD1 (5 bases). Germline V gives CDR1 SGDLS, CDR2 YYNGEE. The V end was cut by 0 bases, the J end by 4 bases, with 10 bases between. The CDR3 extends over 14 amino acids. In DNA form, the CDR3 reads TGTGCCAGCAGCGTAGGATGGGGCGGCTATGGCTACACCTTC. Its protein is CASSVGWGGYGYTF.

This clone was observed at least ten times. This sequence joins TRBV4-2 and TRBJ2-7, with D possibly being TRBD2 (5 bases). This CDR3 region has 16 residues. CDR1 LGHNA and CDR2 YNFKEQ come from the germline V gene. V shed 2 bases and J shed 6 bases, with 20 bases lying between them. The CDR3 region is CASSQNLNPAVGEQYF. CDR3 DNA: TGTGCCAGCAGCCAAAATTTGAACCCAGCGGTGGGCGAGCAGTACTTC.

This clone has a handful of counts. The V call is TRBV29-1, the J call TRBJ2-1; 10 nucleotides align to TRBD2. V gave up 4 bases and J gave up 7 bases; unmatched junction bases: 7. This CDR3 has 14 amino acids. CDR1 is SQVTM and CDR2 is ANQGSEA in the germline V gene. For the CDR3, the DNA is TGCAGCGTTGGAGTAGCGGGAGGTAGAAATGAGCAGTTCTTC. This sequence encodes CSVGVAGGRNEQFF.

The CDR3 DNA reads as TGTGCCAGCAGTTTGGCTAGATCCTACGAGCAGTACTTC. It yields the protein CASSLARSYEQYF. This chain links TRBV27 with TRBJ2-7; D uncertain. Trimming took off 3 bases at V and 1 base at J, with 7 bases between the two ends. The CDR3 has 13 residues. Germline V gene lookup returns CDR1 MNHEY and CDR2 SMNVEV (reference sequence).

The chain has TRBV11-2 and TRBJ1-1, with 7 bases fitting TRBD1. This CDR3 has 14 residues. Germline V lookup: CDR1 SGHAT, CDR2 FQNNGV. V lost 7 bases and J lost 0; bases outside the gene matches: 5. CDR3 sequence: CASTGTVMNTEAFF. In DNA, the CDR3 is TGTGCCAGCACCGGGACAGTCATGAACACTGAAGCTTTCTTT.

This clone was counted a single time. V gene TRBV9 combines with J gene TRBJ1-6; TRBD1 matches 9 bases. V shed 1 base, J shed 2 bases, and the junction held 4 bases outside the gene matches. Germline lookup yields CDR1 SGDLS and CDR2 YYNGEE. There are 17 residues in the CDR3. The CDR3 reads CASSVKGQGPYNSPLHF. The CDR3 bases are TGTGCCAGCAGCGTAAAGGGACAGGGCCCCTATAATTCACCCCTCCACTTT.

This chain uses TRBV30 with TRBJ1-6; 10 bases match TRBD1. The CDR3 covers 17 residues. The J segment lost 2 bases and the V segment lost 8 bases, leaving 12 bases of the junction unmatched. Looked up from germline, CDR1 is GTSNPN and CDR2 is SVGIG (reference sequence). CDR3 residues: CARSRTGGSTYNSPLHF. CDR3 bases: TGTGCCCGTTCCAGGACAGGGGGAAGCACCTATAATTCACCCCTCCACTTT.

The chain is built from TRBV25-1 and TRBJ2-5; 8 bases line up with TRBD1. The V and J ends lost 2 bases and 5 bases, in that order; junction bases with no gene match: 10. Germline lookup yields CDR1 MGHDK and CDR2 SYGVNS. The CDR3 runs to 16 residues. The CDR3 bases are TGTGCCAGCAGTGAAGGACAGGGAATCGTATGGGAGACCCAGTACTTC. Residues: CASSEGQGIVWETQYF.

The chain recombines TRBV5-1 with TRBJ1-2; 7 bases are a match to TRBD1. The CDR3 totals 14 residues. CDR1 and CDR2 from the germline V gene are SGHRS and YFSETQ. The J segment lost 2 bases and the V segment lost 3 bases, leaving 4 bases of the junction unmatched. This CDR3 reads CASSWDRLNYGYTF. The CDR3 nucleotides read TGCGCCAGCAGCTGGGACAGACTGAACTATGGCTACACCTTC. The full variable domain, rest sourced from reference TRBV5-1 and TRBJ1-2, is KAGVTQTPRYLIKTRGQQVTLSCSPISGHRSVSWYQQTPGQGLQFLFEYFSETQRNKGNFPGRFSGRQFSNSRSEMNVSTLELGDSALYLCASSWDRLNYGYTFGSGTRLTVV.